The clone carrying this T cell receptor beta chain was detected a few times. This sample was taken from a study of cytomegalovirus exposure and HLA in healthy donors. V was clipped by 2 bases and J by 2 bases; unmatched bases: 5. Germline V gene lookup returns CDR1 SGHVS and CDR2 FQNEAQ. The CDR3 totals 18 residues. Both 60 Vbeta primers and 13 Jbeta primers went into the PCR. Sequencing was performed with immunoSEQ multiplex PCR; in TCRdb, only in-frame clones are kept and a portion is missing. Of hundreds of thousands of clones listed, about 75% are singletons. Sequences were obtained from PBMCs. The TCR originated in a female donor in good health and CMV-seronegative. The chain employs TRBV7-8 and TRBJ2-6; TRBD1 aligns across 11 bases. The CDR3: CASSLQDRGLAGANVLTF. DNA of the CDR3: TGTGCCAGCAGCTTACAGGACAGGGGGCTAGCTGGGGCCAACGTCCTGACTTTC.